The rows below give T cell receptor beta chains drawn from one sample of a study of blood T cell repertoires in COVID-19. Clones were sequenced by immunoSEQ multiplex PCR, and TCRdb holds only the in-frame ones, with some missing. The sample records roughly 250,000 clones, about 80% being singletons. The specimen sequenced was peripheral blood. The receptors were gathered from a woman older than 75 with active or convalescent COVID-19. The CDR3 runs from the conserved cysteine through the conserved F or W. A D gene is named only where the DNA matches it firmly. Clone sizes are given selectively: once, few, many, or a class where the clone is expanded.

clone_size: NA
v_call: TRBV19
d_call: TRBD1
j_call: TRBJ1-5
cdr3_nt: TGTGCCAGTAGTCAAAGGACAGGGATCGGGCAGCCCCAGCATTTT
cdr3_aa: CASSQRTGIGQPQHF

clone_size: NA
v_call: TRBV28
d_call: NA
j_call: TRBJ1-3
cdr3_nt: TGTGCCAGCAGGAGGACAGCCTCTGGAAACACCATATATTTT
cdr3_aa: CASRRTASGNTIYF

clone_size: NA
v_call: TRBV6-6
d_call: TRBD2
j_call: TRBJ2-3
cdr3_nt: TGTGCCAGCAGCCGAAGCGGGGGGGACGTCTTGAGCACAGATACGCAGTATTTT
cdr3_aa: CASSRSGGDVLSTDTQYF

clone_size: NA
v_call: TRBV11-2
d_call: TRBD1
j_call: TRBJ1-3
cdr3_nt: TGTGCCAGCAGAAACCGGGACAGGGGATTCACCATATATTTT
cdr3_aa: CASRNRDRGFTIYF

clone_size: NA
v_call: TRBV5-1
d_call: TRBD1
j_call: TRBJ2-7
cdr3_nt: TGCGCCAGCACCATGGGGGACAGGGAAGCGTACGAGCAGTACTTC
cdr3_aa: CASTMGDREAYEQYF

clone_size: NA
v_call: TRBV2
d_call: NA
j_call: TRBJ2-5
cdr3_nt: TGTGCCAGCAATCCCGGGAGCCAAGAGACCCAGTACTTC
cdr3_aa: CASNPGSQETQYF

clone_size: NA
v_call: TRBV5-5
d_call: NA
j_call: TRBJ1-2
cdr3_nt: TGTGCCAGCAGCTTGGTCGCCAGTTTTAACTATGGCTACACCTTC
cdr3_aa: CASSLVASFNYGYTF

clone_size: NA
v_call: TRBV6-5
d_call: NA
j_call: TRBJ2-7
cdr3_nt: TGTGCCAGCAGTTACTCACAGGGCCCTTCCTACGAGCAGTACTTC
cdr3_aa: CASSYSQGPSYEQYF

clone_size: NA
v_call: TRBV28
d_call: TRBD1
j_call: TRBJ1-5
cdr3_nt: TGTGCCAGCAGTTTCGAGGGACAGATTAGCAATCAGCCCCAGCATTTT
cdr3_aa: CASSFEGQISNQPQHF

clone_size: NA
v_call: TRBV18
d_call: TRBD1
j_call: TRBJ2-1
cdr3_nt: TGTGCCAGCTCACCAATACAGGGGGCCATCTACAATGAGCAGTTCTTC
cdr3_aa: CASSPIQGAIYNEQFF

clone_size: NA
v_call: TRBV28
d_call: TRBD1
j_call: TRBJ1-2
cdr3_nt: TGTGCCAGCAGTTTACGCGGCTTAGGGGGCGAGGGTGGCTACACCTTC
cdr3_aa: CASSLRGLGGEGGYTF

clone_size: NA
v_call: TRBV3-1/TRBV3-2
d_call: TRBD2
j_call: TRBJ2-3
cdr3_nt: TGTGCCAGCAGCCCCCGACTAGCGGGGACCGCAGATACGCAGTATTTT
cdr3_aa: CASSPRLAGTADTQYF

clone_size: NA
v_call: TRBV2
d_call: TRBD2
j_call: TRBJ2-7
cdr3_nt: TGTGCCAGCAGGAACGGGGGGGTCCACGAGCAGTACTTC
cdr3_aa: CASRNGGVHEQYF

clone_size: NA
v_call: TRBV27
d_call: NA
j_call: TRBJ2-1
cdr3_nt: TGTGCCAGCAGTTATAGCCCGCAGAGGAGGGGCTCCTACAATGAGCAGTTCTTC
cdr3_aa: CASSYSPQRRGSYNEQFF

clone_size: NA
v_call: TRBV5-8
d_call: NA
j_call: TRBJ1-1
cdr3_nt: TGTGCCAGCAGACTGACAGTGAACACTGAAGCTTTCTTT
cdr3_aa: CASRLTVNTEAFF

clone_size: NA
v_call: TRBV15
d_call: TRBD2
j_call: TRBJ2-3
cdr3_nt: TGTGCCACCAGCAGATATCCGGGACTAGCGGGAGGGCCGGTGGCCACAGATACGCAGTATTTT
cdr3_aa: CATSRYPGLAGGPVATDTQYF

clone_size: NA
v_call: TRBV2
d_call: TRBD2
j_call: TRBJ2-2
cdr3_nt: TGTGCCAGCAGCCGGGGGGGCAGGACCGGGGAGCTGTTTTTT
cdr3_aa: CASSRGGRTGELFF

clone_size: NA
v_call: TRBV5-1
d_call: TRBD1
j_call: TRBJ2-1
cdr3_nt: TGCGCCAGCAGCTTGGGGGCAGGGGGCTACAATGAGCAGTTCTTC
cdr3_aa: CASSLGAGGYNEQFF

clone_size: NA
v_call: TRBV7-2
d_call: TRBD2
j_call: TRBJ2-1
cdr3_nt: TGTGCCAGCAGCACGACTAGCGGGAGGGCCGGCGAGCAGTTCTTC
cdr3_aa: CASSTTSGRAGEQFF

clone_size: NA
v_call: TRBV6-6
d_call: TRBD1
j_call: TRBJ1-2
cdr3_nt: TGTGCCAGCAGTCGAGGACAGGGGTCCCATGGCTACACCTTC
cdr3_aa: CASSRGQGSHGYTF

clone_size: NA
v_call: TRBV19
d_call: TRBD1
j_call: TRBJ2-2
cdr3_nt: TGTGCCAGTACCGCTGGACAGGTCGCGAACACCGGGGAGCTGTTTTTT
cdr3_aa: CASTAGQVANTGELFF

clone_size: NA
v_call: TRBV5-5
d_call: TRBD1
j_call: TRBJ1-2
cdr3_nt: TGTGCCAGCAGCTTGCCCCGGACAGGGACCGGTAATGGCTACACCTTC
cdr3_aa: CASSLPRTGTGNGYTF

clone_size: NA
v_call: TRBV7-9
d_call: TRBD1
j_call: TRBJ2-4
cdr3_nt: TGTGCCAGCAGACAGGGGGCACAAAACATTCAGTACTTC
cdr3_aa: CASRQGAQNIQYF

clone_size: NA
v_call: TRBV24-1
d_call: TRBD1
j_call: TRBJ2-5
cdr3_nt: TGTGCCACCAGTGACCCGGGGACAGATGGGGAGACCCAGTACTTC
cdr3_aa: CATSDPGTDGETQYF

clone_size: NA
v_call: TRBV10-3
d_call: TRBD2
j_call: TRBJ2-7
cdr3_nt: TGTGCCATCAGTCGAGCCTCTAGCGGGGATTACGAGCAGTACTTC
cdr3_aa: CAISRASSGDYEQYF

clone_size: NA
v_call: TRBV25-1
d_call: TRBD1
j_call: TRBJ2-2
cdr3_nt: TGTGCCAGCACCAGGACAGGGGGCACCGGGGAGCTGTTTTTT
cdr3_aa: CASTRTGGTGELFF

clone_size: NA
v_call: TRBV5-6
d_call: NA
j_call: TRBJ2-7
cdr3_nt: TGTGCCAGCAGCTTGGTTTCGTCTCGGGAGCAGTACTTC
cdr3_aa: CASSLVSSREQYF

clone_size: NA
v_call: TRBV5-1
d_call: NA
j_call: TRBJ2-5
cdr3_nt: TGCGCCAGCGCGGGACCCCCGTACCAAGAGACCCAGTACTTC
cdr3_aa: CASAGPPYQETQYF

clone_size: NA
v_call: TRBV5-1
d_call: NA
j_call: TRBJ2-7
cdr3_nt: TGCGCCAGCAGCTTGATGAGTAGCCGGGACGAGCAGTACTTC
cdr3_aa: CASSLMSSRDEQYF

clone_size: NA
v_call: TRBV6-4
d_call: TRBD2
j_call: TRBJ2-5
cdr3_nt: TGTGCCAGCAGCGCTGGGGGAGGGCAAGAGACCCAGTACTTC
cdr3_aa: CASSAGGGQETQYF

clone_size: NA
v_call: TRBV5-1
d_call: TRBD2
j_call: TRBJ2-3
cdr3_nt: TGCGCCAGCAGCTTGGGGGGGACTAGCGGGAGCACAGATACGCAGTATTTT
cdr3_aa: CASSLGGTSGSTDTQYF

clone_size: NA
v_call: TRBV5-1
d_call: TRBD2
j_call: TRBJ2-1
cdr3_nt: TGCGCCAGCAGCTTCGTGGCGGGAGGTCTTCTATTCTTCTTC
cdr3_aa: CASSFVAGGLLFFF

clone_size: NA
v_call: TRBV11-2
d_call: TRBD1
j_call: TRBJ1-3
cdr3_nt: TGTGCCAGCAGCTTTTCAGGGGGCGCCTCCTCTGGAAACACCATATATTTT
cdr3_aa: CASSFSGGASSGNTIYF

clone_size: NA
v_call: TRBV3-1/TRBV3-2
d_call: NA
j_call: TRBJ1-2
cdr3_nt: TGTGCCAGCAGCCAAGGAGGACAGAATGGCTACACCTTC
cdr3_aa: CASSQGGQNGYTF

clone_size: once
v_call: TRBV19
d_call: TRBD2
j_call: TRBJ2-5
cdr3_nt: TGTGCCACTTCGGGGACTAGCGGAGTAGAGACCCAGTACTTC
cdr3_aa: CATSGTSGVETQYF

clone_size: few
v_call: TRBV3-1/TRBV3-2
d_call: NA
j_call: TRBJ1-5
cdr3_nt: TGTGCCAGCAGCCACTCTGGGCAGGGGTTAAATCAGCCCCAGCATTTT
cdr3_aa: CASSHSGQGLNQPQHF

clone_size: NA
v_call: TRBV5-4
d_call: NA
j_call: TRBJ2-7
cdr3_nt: TGTGCCAGCAGCAACCGACAGACCGTCTACGAGCAGTACTTC
cdr3_aa: CASSNRQTVYEQYF

clone_size: NA
v_call: TRBV3-1/TRBV3-2
d_call: NA
j_call: TRBJ1-1
cdr3_nt: TGTGCCAGCAGCCAAGGCGAATACGCTGAAGCTTTCTTT
cdr3_aa: CASSQGEYAEAFF

clone_size: NA
v_call: TRBV7-2
d_call: TRBD2
j_call: TRBJ2-5
cdr3_nt: TGTGCCAGCAGCTCTTCCGCGGGAGTCGGTGAGACCCAGTACTTC
cdr3_aa: CASSSSAGVGETQYF

clone_size: NA
v_call: TRBV18
d_call: NA
j_call: TRBJ2-1
cdr3_nt: TGTGCCAGCTCACCTCGAAGCGGGAATGAGCAGTTCTTC
cdr3_aa: CASSPRSGNEQFF

clone_size: once
v_call: TRBV3-1/TRBV3-2
d_call: TRBD2
j_call: TRBJ2-7
cdr3_nt: TGTGCCAGCAGCCAGGTAGCGGGGAGCTCCTACGAGCAGTACTTC
cdr3_aa: CASSQVAGSSYEQYF